This T cell receptor (beta chain) was obtained from a study of beta chain features in type 1 diabetes. What was sequenced were expressed TCRB transcripts, since all of the isolated RNA had been reverse transcribed. Measured with immunoSEQ multiplex PCR; TCRdb has only the in-frame clones, and not every one. Found here are hundreds of thousands of clones, approximately 10% of them singletons; the top ten hold 0.046%. The germline V and J ends were trimmed by 6 bases and 3 bases, with 6 bases remaining between them. In germline, CDR1 is MNHEY, CDR2 SMNVEV (reference sequence). The CDR3 is 12 amino acids.

The clonotype originates from a woman aged 18-29 years in good health. The specimen was naive CD4+ T cells from blood. J is TRBJ2-1 and V is TRBV27; D is undetermined. The CDR3: CASSPRYNEQFF. CDR3 coding DNA: TGTGCCAGCAGCCCTCGCTACAATGAGCAGTTCTTC.